This T cell receptor beta chain was sequenced in a study of radiation and T cells in renal cell carcinoma. Overall study context: Nephrectomy followed 15 Gy stereotactic body radiation by 4 weeks.

The time point here: baseline pretreatment blood. Treatment defined: 15 Gy SBRT to primary tumor, nephrectomy 4 weeks later. This table comes from immunoSEQ multiplex PCR, and its TCRdb copy is limited to in-frame clones, with some not included. Seen here are 90,000 to 100,000 clones, around nine tenths observed once, and the top ten hold almost 8%. Germline-derived CDR1 and CDR2 are MNHNY and SVGAGI (reference sequence). CDR3 size: 16 residues. V was clipped by 0 bases and J by 5 bases; unmatched bases: 6. The sequence came from a man in his fifties or sixties with renal cell carcinoma. The input for sequencing was blood, taken from a patient whose treatment included radiotherapy and nephrectomy. This rearrangement joins TRBV6-6 to TRBJ2-2, with 7 bases fitting TRBD2. Written as DNA, the CDR3 is TGTGCCAGCAGTTACTCCGGGACTAACCCGACCGGGGAGCTGTTTTTT. This sequence encodes CASSYSGTNPTGELFF.